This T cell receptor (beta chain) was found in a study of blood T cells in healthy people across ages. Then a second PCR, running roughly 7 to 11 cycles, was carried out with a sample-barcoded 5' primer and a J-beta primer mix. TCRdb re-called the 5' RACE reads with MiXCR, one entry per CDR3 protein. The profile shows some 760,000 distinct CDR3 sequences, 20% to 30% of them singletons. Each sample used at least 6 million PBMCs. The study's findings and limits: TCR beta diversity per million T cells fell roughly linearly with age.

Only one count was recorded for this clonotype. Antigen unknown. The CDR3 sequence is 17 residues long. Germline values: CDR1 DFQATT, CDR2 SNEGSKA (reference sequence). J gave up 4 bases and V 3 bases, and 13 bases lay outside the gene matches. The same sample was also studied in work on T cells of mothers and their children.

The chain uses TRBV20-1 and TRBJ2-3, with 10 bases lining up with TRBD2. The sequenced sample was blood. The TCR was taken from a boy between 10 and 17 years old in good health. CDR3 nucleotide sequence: TGCAGTGCTAGCCGAGGGGGAGCGGGGGGGCTTGCAGATACGCAGTATTTT. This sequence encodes CSASRGGAGGLADTQYF.